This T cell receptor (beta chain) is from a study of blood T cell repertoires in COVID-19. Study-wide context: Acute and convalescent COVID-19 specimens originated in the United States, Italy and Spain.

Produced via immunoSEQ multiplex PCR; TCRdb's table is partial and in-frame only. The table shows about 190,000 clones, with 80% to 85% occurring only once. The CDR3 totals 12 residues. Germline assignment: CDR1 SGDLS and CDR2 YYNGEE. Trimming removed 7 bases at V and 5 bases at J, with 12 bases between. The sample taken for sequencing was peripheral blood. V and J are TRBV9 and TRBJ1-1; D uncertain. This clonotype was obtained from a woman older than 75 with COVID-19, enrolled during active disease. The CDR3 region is CASSREETEAFF. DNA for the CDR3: TGTGCCAGCTCACGGGAGGAGACTGAAGCTTTCTTT.